Listed below are T cell receptor beta chains from one sample, sequenced in a study of metastatic and nonmetastatic thyroid tumors. TCRdb reprocessed the PCR reads using MiXCR. The sample comprises around 40,000 clones, 20% to 30% of which are singletons, and 8% to 10% rests with the top ten. Input material: blood. Receptor source: a female donor with papillary thyroid cancer or a benign thyroid nodule (not recorded which). Some clones in this sample may be carry-over from other donors' samples. Both conserved end residues are part of each CDR3. The D gene is left open where the match is weak. Size is omitted from some rows. Given values are once, few, many or a class for expanded clones.

CDR3 DNA,CDR3 protein,D gene,J gene,clone size,V gene
TGCAGTGCTACCAAACTCTCGGACAGGGGGCTACTCTACGAGCAGTACTTC,CSATKLSDRGLLYEQYF,TRBD1,TRBJ2-7,medium-sized,TRBV20-1
TGCAGTGCCGCCAACAGGGGATCCTACGAGCAGTACTTC,CSAANRGSYEQYF,TRBD1,TRBJ2-7,once,TRBV20-1
TGTGCCAGCAGCTTAGATCGGAACAGGGGCTATGGCTACACCTTC,CASSLDRNRGYGYTF,TRBD1,TRBJ1-2,.,TRBV11-2
TGTGCCACCAGCACCTATAGACAGGGAGGGGAGACCCAGTACTTC,CATSTYRQGGETQYF,.,TRBJ2-5,few,TRBV15
TGCGCCAGCAGCTTGGGGGCCACAGGTGAAGCTTTCTTT,CASSLGATGEAFF,.,TRBJ1-1,many,TRBV5-1
TGTGCCAGCAGCAACCTACCCGGGGAGCTGTTTTTT,CASSNLPGELFF,.,TRBJ2-2,medium-sized,TRBV12-3/TRBV12-4
TGTGCCAGCATCCTACCGGGGAACTCCTACGAGCAGTACTTC,CASILPGNSYEQYF,.,TRBJ2-7,.,TRBV7-9
TGTGCCAGCAGCTTGGGTATAAGGACAGGATCCTACGAGCAGTACTTC,CASSLGIRTGSYEQYF,TRBD1,TRBJ2-7,many,TRBV5-6
TGTGCCAGCAGGCTTTTAGGGGGCCAAATTACCGGGGAGCTGTTTTTT,CASRLLGGQITGELFF,TRBD1,TRBJ2-2,.,TRBV7-8
TGTGCCAGCAGTGACTTGGTGACAGATACGCAGTATTTT,CASSDLVTDTQYF,.,TRBJ2-3,.,TRBV6-4
TGTGCCAGCAGTTACGGGCCTAGCGCGAACTACGAGCAGTACTTC,CASSYGPSANYEQYF,.,TRBJ2-7,few,TRBV6-5
TGTGCCAGTAGTATTTCTAGCGGGGGGGGCACAGATACGCAGTATTTT,CASSISSGGGTDTQYF,TRBD2,TRBJ2-3,many,TRBV19
TGTGCCAGCAGCCAAGATCTCATCTCTGGGGCCAACGTCCTGACTTTC,CASSQDLISGANVLTF,.,TRBJ2-6,many,TRBV3-1
TGCGCCAGCAGCACGGCGGGGGTCTACAATGAGCAGTTCTTC,CASSTAGVYNEQFF,TRBD2,TRBJ2-1,many,TRBV5-1
TGCCCCAGCAGTGAGGGCAGGGGAGTAGGGACCCAGTACTTC,CPSSEGRGVGTQYF,.,TRBJ2-5,few,TRBV10-2